Listed below are T cell receptor beta chains from one sample, sequenced in a study of regulatory T cells in long-lasting Graves disease. TCRdb fed the multiplex PCR reads into MiXCR, producing one record per CDR3 protein. The sample contains a few hundred thousand distinct CDR3 sequences, about 20% of which appear only once. This specimen consisted of peripheral blood mononuclear cells (PBMCs), obtained when the disease was refractory, from a patient treated with antithyroid drugs. The source is a female donor with Graves disease. Each CDR3 is given with its conserved first and last residue. The order of the fields is clone size, V gene, CDR3 length, D gene, J gene, CDR3 protein, CDR3 DNA. The D gene is left open where the match is weak. Clone size is not always given. Where it is, it says once, few, many or a class for expanded clones.

few	TRBV12-3/TRBV12-4	14	-	TRBJ2-2	CASSLGDFSGELFF	TGTGCCAGCAGTTTAGGGGACTTTTCTGGGGAGCTGTTTTTT
many	TRBV28	19	TRBD2	TRBJ2-5	CASSPRFPGTSGYQETQYF	TGTGCCAGCAGTCCCAGGTTCCCCGGGACTAGCGGGTACCAAGAGACCCAGTACTTC
few	TRBV20-1	16	TRBD2	TRBJ2-7	CSAPEHSGRSQEEQYF	TGCAGTGCGCCCGAACATAGCGGGAGGTCCCAGGAGGAGCAGTACTTC
few	TRBV6-1	12	-	TRBJ2-5	CASGIWGEAQYF	TGTGCCAGCGGGATTTGGGGAGAAGCCCAGTACTTC
once	TRBV18	14	-	TRBJ2-7	CASSPRPGTYEQYF	TGTGCCAGCTCACCACGTCCAGGGACATACGAGCAGTACTTC
many	TRBV27	14	TRBD1	TRBJ1-1	CASSIRQGNTEAFF	TGTGCCAGCAGTATACGACAGGGCAACACTGAAGCTTTCTTT
-	TRBV6-1	18	TRBD1	TRBJ2-6	CASSAGTGVVGGANVLTF	TGTGCCAGCAGTGCCGGGACAGGGGTTGTTGGTGGGGCCAACGTCCTGACTTTC
few	TRBV28	16	-	TRBJ1-4	CASSSFGPGRTEKLFF	TGTGCCAGCAGTAGTTTTGGGCCGGGACGGACTGAAAAACTGTTTTTT
few	TRBV12-3/TRBV12-4	14	-	TRBJ1-3	CASGRTVSGNTIYF	TGTGCCAGCGGCCGGACAGTCTCTGGAAACACCATATATTTT
few	TRBV3-1	17	TRBD2	TRBJ2-5	CASSLYTLREGRETQYF	TGTGCCAGCAGCCTCTATACGCTGCGGGAGGGGAGGGAGACCCAGTACTTC
-	TRBV5-1	15	-	TRBJ1-3	CASSLGQGLRNTIYF	TGCGCCAGCAGCTTGGGCCAGGGTCTGCGGAACACCATATATTTT
-	TRBV20-1	16	-	TRBJ1-6	CSASPDRRSYNSPLHF	TGCAGTGCTAGTCCGGACAGACGTTCCTATAATTCACCCCTCCACTTT
few	TRBV2	15	TRBD1	TRBJ1-1	CASSVEGGASTEAFF	TGTGCCAGCAGTGTAGAAGGGGGCGCATCAACTGAAGCTTTCTTT
-	TRBV13	12	-	TRBJ2-7	CASSLLVGEQYF	TGTGCCAGCAGCTTACTCGTTGGCGAGCAGTACTTC
many	TRBV7-8	15	-	TRBJ2-2	CASRSKAANTGELFF	TGTGCCAGCAGGTCGAAAGCAGCGAACACCGGGGAGCTGTTTTTT
many	TRBV28	10	-	TRBJ2-7	CASRGPEQYF	TGTGCCAGCAGGGGTCCCGAGCAGTACTTC
few	TRBV20-1	15	-	TRBJ2-7	CSALDQGHVSYEQYF	TGCAGTGCGCTAGATCAGGGACACGTCTCCTACGAGCAGTACTTC